This T cell receptor beta chain comes out of a study of identical twins. TCRdb passed the 5' RACE reads through MiXCR, listing each CDR3 protein once. The data contain hundreds of thousands of distinct CDR3 sequences, 5.5% to 6.5% of them seen just once; the ten biggest clones take up around 1.9%. CDR1 is MNHEY, CDR2 SVGEGT, per germline. V was pared by 6 bases and J by 11 bases, with 10 bases between. This CDR3 has 11 amino acids. The sample holds a few counts of this clonotype. The receptor was isolated from a man aged 18 to 35 in good health. Sequencing was performed on naive T cells sorted from blood. J is TRBJ1-4 and V is TRBV6-2 or TRBV6-3, with no clear D. The CDR3, as DNA: TGTGCCAGCAGGTCTAGCGGGAAACTGTTTTTT. Amino acids: CASRSSGKLFF.